The following is a TCR beta chain sequence with its context. Researchers ran the PCR with 60 Vbeta and 13 Jbeta primers. Profiling relied on immunoSEQ multiplex PCR, and the TCRdb table lists in-frame clones only, not all of them. This listing includes around 40,000 clones. The CDR3 length is 12 residues. Trimming took 5 bases from V and 5 from J, leaving 9 bases between them. Per germline, CDR1 LNHDA and CDR2 SQIVND (reference sequence). The record originates from a study of cytomegalovirus exposure and HLA in healthy donors. The rearrangement uses TRBV19 and TRBJ1-2; D is unresolved. The sequence was obtained from a man aged 25-45 years in good health and CMV-seronegative. The sample was PBMCs. CDR3 DNA sequence: TGTGCCAGTAGTTATTCAGAATATGGCTACACCTTC. Translated, it gives CASSYSEYGYTF.